These 13 T cell receptor beta chains were sequenced from one sample in a study of blood T cell repertoires in COVID-19. The assay was immunoSEQ multiplex PCR, and TCRdb's table has in-frame clones only and misses some. The sample lists around 190,000 clones, about 80% seen once, with around 7% in the top ten. Material: peripheral blood. The source is a man aged 70 or older with active or convalescent COVID-19.

The chain combines TRBV7-2 with TRBJ2-7; no clear D. The length of the CDR3 is 14 residues. Deletions cut 3 bases from V and 3 bases from J, with 12 bases between. Looked up from germline, CDR1 is SGHTA and CDR2 is FQGNSA. This CDR3 reads CASSFGSRFYEQYF. The CDR3 bases are TGTGCCAGCAGCTTCGGGTCTAGGTTCTACGAGCAGTACTTC.

The J gene is TRBJ2-2, the V gene TRBV3-1 (or the pseudogene TRBV3-2); 10 bases agree with TRBD2. J lost 6 bases, V lost 2 bases, and 3 bases had no gene match. Germline CDR1 and CDR2: LGHDT and YNNKEL (reference sequence). The CDR3 consists of 15 residues. The CDR3 DNA reads as TGTGCCAGCAGCCAACGTCTAGCGGGAGCCGGGGAGCTGTTTTTT. Translating gives CASSQRLAGAGELFF.

This clone has just a few counts. The chain is built from TRBV10-3 and TRBJ1-1; 7 bases match TRBD1. CDR3 length equals 13 residues. The J segment lost 1 base and the V segment lost 6 bases, leaving 2 bases of the junction unmatched. Germline V CDR1 and CDR2: ENHRY, SYGVKD. The CDR3 nucleotides are TGTGCCATCAGCCGGACAGGGAACACTGAAGCTTTCTTT. Translating it yields CAISRTGNTEAFF.

The rearrangement links TRBV5-4 to TRBJ1-2; TRBD1 might be the D (5 bases). CDR1 is SGHNT and CDR2 is YYREEE in the germline V gene (reference sequence). The V end lost 1 base, the J end lost 7 bases, and 17 bases lay between the germline ends. The CDR3 extends over 15 amino acids. The CDR3 DNA is TGTGCCAGCAGCTTGAGGGCGGGGGGAGGTAGTGGCTACACCTTC. It is translated as CASSLRAGGGSGYTF.

This clone was detected only a few times. This chain connects TRBV7-9 to TRBJ2-1; 8 nucleotides line up with TRBD2. The CDR3 loop spans 17 amino acids. V dropped 2 bases and J dropped 0; count of bases not matched to a gene: 6. Germline V gives CDR1 SEHNR, CDR2 FQNEAQ (reference sequence). CDR3 coding DNA: TGTGCCAGCAGCTTACTACTAGCGGATCCCTCCTACAATGAGCAGTTCTTC. Translating gives CASSLLLADPSYNEQFF.

The chain is built from TRBV5-4 and TRBJ1-4; TRBD1 aligns across 7 bases. V was pared by 4 bases and J by 3 bases, with 6 bases of the junction left unmatched. Germline assignment: CDR1 SGHNT and CDR2 YYREEE (reference sequence). The CDR3 covers 15 residues. The CDR3 region is CASSLNRGSNEKLFF. The CDR3 nucleotides read TGTGCCAGCAGCCTCAACAGGGGATCTAATGAAAAACTGTTTTTT.

The chain combines TRBV30 with TRBJ1-4; 7 bases are shared with TRBD1. This CDR3 is built from 15 residues. With 3 bases clipped from V and 5 bases from J, the junction kept 9 bases outside the gene matches. Germline CDR1 and CDR2: GTSNPN and SVGIG (reference sequence). CDR3 amino acids: CAWREGQAGNEKLFF. In nucleotides, the CDR3 is TGTGCCTGGAGGGAAGGACAGGCGGGAAATGAAAAACTGTTTTTT.

The V gene is TRBV19, the J gene TRBJ1-2, with 8 bases matching TRBD1. The CDR3 consists of 15 residues. The V gene's germline CDR1 is LNHDA and CDR2 SQIVND (reference sequence). Germline trimming cut 5 bases from V and 4 bases from J; bases unmatched to any gene: 9. The chain's CDR3 is CASSAGGGQGYGYTF. CDR3 nucleotides: TGTGCCAGTAGTGCCGGGGGAGGACAGGGCTATGGCTACACCTTC.

The V gene is TRBV6-6, the J gene TRBJ2-5; 15 positions match TRBD2. The CDR3 sequence is 15 residues long. CDR1 is MNHNY and CDR2 is SVGAGI in the germline V gene (reference sequence). V lost 6 bases, J lost 5 bases, and 4 bases stayed unmatched. CDR3 sequence reads: CASSSGTSGGETQYF. In DNA form, the CDR3 reads TGTGCCAGCAGCTCCGGGACTAGCGGGGGGGAGACCCAGTACTTC.

The J gene is TRBJ2-2, the V gene TRBV5-1; perhaps TRBD2 as D (6 bases). Looked up from germline, CDR1 is SGHRS and CDR2 is YFSETQ. CDR3 length: 15 amino acids. Trimming left V 4 bases short and J 1 base short, with 11 bases between. CDR3 in amino acids: CASSRGGRNTGELFF. For the CDR3, the DNA is TGCGCCAGCAGCCGGGGAGGACGGAACACCGGGGAGCTGTTTTTT.

The V call is TRBV7-9, the J call TRBJ1-1; D is ambiguous. The length of the CDR3 is 12 residues. Germline CDR1 and CDR2: SEHNR and FQNEAQ (reference sequence). V dropped 10 bases and J dropped 9 bases, with 18 bases sitting between them. The CDR3 here is CATSAGMGKAFF. The CDR3 DNA sequence: TGTGCCACCTCAGCGGGAATGGGTAAAGCTTTCTTT.

This chain joins TRBV28 and TRBJ1-2; D might be TRBD1 (6 bases). This CDR3 has 12 residues. Per germline, CDR1 MDHEN and CDR2 SYDVKM. V dropped 5 bases and J dropped 7 bases, with 11 bases sitting between them. This CDR3 reads CASSTGFLGYTF. The CDR3 nucleotides read TGTGCCAGCAGTACAGGGTTCCTTGGCTACACCTTC.

The chain carries TRBV12-3 or TRBV12-4 and TRBJ1-6; a weak D match, TRBD1 (5 bases). Trimming pared 6 bases from V and 10 bases from J, leaving 13 bases between. The CDR3 extends over 13 amino acids. As DNA, the CDR3 is TGTGCCAGCAGCGGGGGGGGTTGGTCACCCCTCCACTTT. It encodes CASSGGGWSPLHF.